What follows are 29 T cell receptor beta chains derived from one specimen sequenced in a study of CD8 T cells in Susac syndrome. RNA amounts of 0.5 to 1 ug underwent reverse transcription with random hexamers. TCRdb re-derived calls from the immunoSEQ multiplex PCR reads in MiXCR, one entry per CDR3 protein. The sample includes over 95,000 distinct CDR3 sequences, 85% to 95% of them seen just once. Sequenced sample: CD8+ T cells from PBMCs. The origin of the receptors is a human donor in good health.

CDR3 DNA: TGTGCCAGCAGCTTAGAGGCAGGAATAGCCTATGGCTACACCTTC. Translating it yields CASSLEAGIAYGYTF. The V gene is TRBV7-2, the J gene TRBJ1-2, with D unresolved. Trimming took off 1 base at V and 4 bases at J, with 13 bases between the two ends. Germline-derived CDR1 and CDR2 are SGHTA and FQGNSA. This CDR3 comprises 15 residues.

The gene calls are TRBV18 and TRBJ2-1; D uncertain. CDR1 and CDR2 from the germline V gene are KGHSH and LQKENI. This CDR3 has 16 amino acids. Trimming stripped 3 bases from V and 7 bases from J, with 19 bases between. The CDR3 DNA reads as TGTGCCAGCTCACCTTTCACCGCGCCCGCCGGGAATGAGCAGTTCTTC. Encoded protein: CASSPFTAPAGNEQFF.

Only one count was recorded for this clonotype. The gene calls are TRBV30 and TRBJ1-1; TRBD1 agrees at 9 bases. Germline V gives CDR1 GTSNPN, CDR2 SVGIG (reference sequence). The CDR3 has 13 amino acids. The V gene end was trimmed by 0 bases and the J gene end by 5 bases; junction bases not matched to a gene: 1. CDR3 region: CAWSVGTGTEAFF. As DNA, the CDR3 is TGTGCCTGGAGTGTAGGGACAGGGACTGAAGCTTTCTTT.

V gene TRBV9 combines with J gene TRBJ2-6, with 12 nucleotides matching TRBD2. The CDR3 extends over 18 amino acids. The V gene's germline CDR1 is SGDLS and CDR2 YYNGEE. Trimming took 6 bases from V and 0 from J; bases not matched to a gene: 7. The CDR3 DNA is TGTGCCAGCACCCGACTAGCGGGAGTAAACTCTGGGGCCAACGTCCTGACTTTC. Translated: CASTRLAGVNSGANVLTF.

V is TRBV2 and J is TRBJ1-2; TRBD1 is a possible D gene (5 bases). Germline lookup yields CDR1 SNHLY and CDR2 FYNNEI. The CDR3 is made up of 13 amino acids. Trimming stripped 11 bases from V and 3 bases from J, with 16 bases between. CDR3 loop: CAVRMDTDYGYTF. CDR3 bases: TGTGCCGTCCGAATGGACACGGACTATGGCTACACCTTC. Drawing the rest from reference TRBV2 and TRBJ1-2, the complete variable domain is EPEVTQTPSHQVTQMGQEVILRCVPISNHLYFYWYRQILGQKVEFLVSFYNNEISEKSEIFDDQFSVERPDGSNFTLKIRSTKLEDSAMYFCAVRMDTDYGYTFGSGTRLTVV.

The rearrangement uses TRBV6-5 and TRBJ2-1; 9 bases align to TRBD2. J was trimmed by 11 bases and V by 6 bases; bases with no gene match: 5. Per germline, CDR1 MNHEY and CDR2 SVGAGI. The CDR3 sequence is 12 residues long. The CDR3 region is CASRAGGGKQFF. CDR3 DNA: TGTGCCAGCAGGGCGGGGGGGGGTAAGCAGTTCTTC.

The chain couples TRBV9 to TRBJ2-2, with D possibly TRBD1 on 5 matching bases. V was shortened by 2 bases and J by 2 bases, with 13 bases between the two germline ends. Germline V CDR1 and CDR2: SGDLS, YYNGEE. There are 16 residues in the CDR3. The CDR3 DNA follows: TGTGCCAGCAGCGTTAGCCGACAGCGAAACACCGGGGAGCTGTTTTTT. Amino acid sequence: CASSVSRQRNTGELFF.

V gene TRBV7-2 combines with J gene TRBJ1-1, with D possibly matching TRBD1 (5 bases). The CDR3 is made up of 15 amino acids. From germline, CDR1 is SGHTA and CDR2 FQGNSA. V was clipped by 5 bases and J by 13 bases, with 26 bases between them. CDR3 amino acids: CASSPAGVWARDGFF. CDR3 sequence (DNA): TGTGCCAGCAGCCCCGCGGGAGTTTGGGCCAGGGATGGTTTCTTT.

This chain links TRBV6-2 or TRBV6-3 with TRBJ2-7; a weak D match, TRBD1 (6 bases). Germline CDR1 reads MNHEY; CDR2 reads SVGEGT. There are 17 residues in the CDR3. Between the trimmed V and J ends, which lost 2 bases and 2 bases, there was a span of 19 bases. Here the CDR3 reads CASSYTSRQALTYEQYF. CDR3 DNA sequence: TGTGCCAGCAGTTACACGTCACGACAGGCCCTAACCTACGAGCAGTACTTC.

V is TRBV3-1 and J is TRBJ1-1; tentatively, D is TRBD1 (5 bases). The CDR3 is made up of 15 amino acids. The V end was cut by 1 base, the J end by 4 bases, with 13 bases between. Germline V gives CDR1 LGHDT, CDR2 YNNKEL (reference sequence). The CDR3 nucleotides are TGTGCCAGCAGCCAAGCCCCAGGGATCACCACTGAAGCTTTCTTT. The encoded protein is CASSQAPGITTEAFF.

The chain links TRBV6-2 or TRBV6-3 to TRBJ2-7; 8 nucleotides match TRBD2. CDR3 size: 16 residues. After removal of 6 bases from V and 3 bases from J, the junction contained 13 bases not matched to a gene. Germline assignment: CDR1 MNHEY and CDR2 SVGEGT. In nucleotides, the CDR3 is TGTGCCAGCAGGTACAAGAAGGCCGGGACTAGCTACGAGCAGTACTTC. This codes for CASRYKKAGTSYEQYF.

The CDR3 DNA follows: TGTGCCAGCAGTGAATATTCGGGGACAGGCCCCGCAGATACGCAGTATTTT. Residues: CASSEYSGTGPADTQYF. The J gene is TRBJ2-3, the V gene TRBV25-1; the match to TRBD1 covers 8 bases. CDR1 and CDR2 from the germline V gene are MGHDK and SYGVNS. Trimming removed 0 bases from V and 4 bases from J; junction bases left unmatched: 9. CDR3 length equals 17 residues.

This chain joins TRBV2 and TRBJ2-5; D not resolved. From germline, CDR1 is SNHLY and CDR2 FYNNEI. With 8 bases removed from V and 0 bases from J, the gap between germline ends came to 10 bases. The CDR3 length is 13 residues. The CDR3 DNA reads TGTGCCAGCTGTTGGGTGAACCAAGAGACCCAGTACTTC. Its translation: CASCWVNQETQYF.

The chain is built from TRBV3-1 and TRBJ2-3; D is unclear. V was clipped by 4 bases and J by 9 bases, with 11 bases between them. CDR1 and CDR2 from the germline V gene are LGHDT and YNNKEL (reference sequence). The CDR3 has 12 amino acids. The CDR3 sequence is CASSPPGGTQYF. The CDR3 DNA reads TGTGCCAGCAGCCCCCCCGGTGGCACGCAGTATTTT.

This sequence joins TRBV6-2 or TRBV6-3 and TRBJ1-1, with a tentative D call TRBD1 (5 bases). V lost 6 bases and J 9 bases, leaving 14 bases between the germline ends. The length of the CDR3 is 12 residues. Looked up from germline, CDR1 is MNHEY and CDR2 is SVGEGT. In DNA, the CDR3 is TGTGCCAGCAGGCTCCAGGGTGCAAAAGCTTTCTTT. Translation: CASRLQGAKAFF.

The CDR3 region is CASRDRGRQSSYNEQFF. CDR3 DNA: TGTGCCAGCCGAGACAGGGGGCGTCAAAGCTCCTACAATGAGCAGTTCTTC. The rearrangement links TRBV19 to TRBJ2-1, with 10 bases lining up with TRBD1. Germline CDR1 is LNHDA and CDR2 is SQIVND (reference sequence). The CDR3 runs 17 residues. Losses at the gene ends were 9 bases for V and 0 bases for J; bases not matched to a gene: 11.

The V gene is TRBV7-9, the J gene TRBJ1-2; TRBD1 might be the D (5 bases). There are 15 residues in the CDR3. Germline assignment: CDR1 SEHNR and CDR2 FQNEAQ (reference sequence). V lost 4 bases and J lost 4, with 16 bases in between. In DNA, the CDR3 is TGTGCCAGCAGCTCACGGGGCAGCCCGTCCTATGGCTACACCTTC. It yields the protein CASSSRGSPSYGYTF.

This clonotype was seen once. The J gene is TRBJ2-1, the V gene TRBV5-4; 9 nucleotides line up with TRBD1. This CDR3 is 13 amino acids long. With 5 bases clipped from V and 4 bases from J, the junction kept 1 base outside the gene matches. Germline-derived CDR1 and CDR2 are SGHNT and YYREEE (reference sequence). CDR3 amino acids: CASRGTGYNEQFF. In DNA form, the CDR3 reads TGTGCCAGCAGGGGGACAGGGTACAATGAGCAGTTCTTC.

The rearrangement links TRBV12-5 to TRBJ2-2; D is uncertain. Trimming shortened V by 8 bases and J by 1 base, and 11 bases separated the two germline ends. Germline V gene data show CDR1 as LGHNT and CDR2 as FRNRAP. This CDR3 has 14 amino acids. CDR3 nucleotides: TGTGCTAGTTCCCCAGGAAAGAACACCGGGGAGCTGTTTTTT. Encoded protein: CASSPGKNTGELFF.

The gene calls are TRBV29-1 and TRBJ2-5; TRBD2 is a possible D gene (5 bases). This CDR3 is 12 amino acids long. Trimming stripped 4 bases from V and 5 bases from J, with 11 bases between. Germline V gene data show CDR1 as SQVTM and CDR2 as ANQGSEA. The CDR3 DNA follows: TGCAGCGTTGGGACTTCGGGGGAGACCCAGTACTTC. Translated: CSVGTSGETQYF.

The chain employs TRBV6-2 or TRBV6-3 and TRBJ2-3; perhaps TRBD2 as D (6 bases). Trimming shortened V by 0 bases and J by 2 bases, and 15 bases separated the two germline ends. Per germline, CDR1 MNHEY and CDR2 SVGEGT. The CDR3 is 17 amino acids. The CDR3 nucleotides read TGTGCCAGCAGTTACTCGAACTGGGAGGCCGCCACAGATACGCAGTATTTT. As protein: CASSYSNWEAATDTQYF.

The J gene is TRBJ2-1, the V gene TRBV6-2 or TRBV6-3; D is perhaps TRBD1 (5 bases). This CDR3 has 13 amino acids. Germline lookup yields CDR1 MNHEY and CDR2 SVGEGT. V was trimmed by 8 bases and J by 8 bases, leaving 16 bases between them. The CDR3 spells CASRKTVRDEQFF. CDR3 nucleotide sequence: TGTGCCAGCCGTAAGACAGTGCGCGATGAGCAGTTCTTC.

This sequence joins TRBV6-5 and TRBJ1-4; D is unresolved. In germline, CDR1 is MNHEY, CDR2 SVGAGI. The CDR3 totals 13 residues. Trimming left V 0 bases short and J 8 bases short, with 7 bases between. The CDR3 nucleotides read TGTGCCAGCAGTTACTCGAAGGCGGAAAAACTGTTTTTT. Residues: CASSYSKAEKLFF.

The chain combines TRBV5-4 with TRBJ2-5; D is unresolved. CDR3 length: 13 residues. CDR1 and CDR2 from the germline V gene are SGHNT and YYREEE (reference sequence). The V and J ends lost 5 bases and 2 bases respectively, with 10 bases between them. CDR3 loop: CASRWDLQETQYF. The CDR3 DNA follows: TGTGCCAGCAGGTGGGATCTTCAAGAGACCCAGTACTTC.

This clonotype was recorded a few times. The V and J genes are TRBV4-1 and TRBJ2-7; TRBD1 matches 9 bases. Losses at the gene ends were 0 bases for V and 6 bases for J; bases not matched to a gene: 9. Germline V gene data show CDR1 as MGHRA and CDR2 as YSYEKL. The CDR3 is 16 residues long. CDR3 nucleotide sequence: TGCGCCAGCAGCCAAGATAGAGGGACAGGGATTCCCGAGCAGTACTTC. Translated, it gives CASSQDRGTGIPEQYF.

The gene calls are TRBV30 and TRBJ2-7; D is unclear. From germline, CDR1 is GTSNPN and CDR2 SVGIG (reference sequence). CDR3 length: 14 amino acids. CDR3 DNA sequence: TGTGTTTTTTTCAAGCAGAAGACGGCATACGAGCAGTACTTC. Protein product: CVFFKQKTAYEQYF.

The chain couples TRBV4-2 to TRBJ1-2; 9 nucleotides agree with TRBD1. Germline V gives CDR1 LGHNA, CDR2 YNFKEQ. The CDR3 runs 15 residues. The trim removed 0 bases at V and 8 bases at J, leaving 7 bases unmatched. This chain's CDR3 is CASSQDLGQGRGYTF. As DNA, the CDR3 is TGTGCCAGCAGCCAAGATCTCGGACAGGGGCGAGGCTACACCTTC.

This chain links TRBV2 with TRBJ1-2; the match to TRBD1 covers 10 bases. This CDR3 is built from 14 residues. Germline values: CDR1 SNHLY, CDR2 FYNNEI. V lost 2 bases to trimming and J lost 7 bases; unmatched junction nucleotides: 4. This CDR3 reads CASSELTGGRGYTF. In DNA form, the CDR3 reads TGTGCCAGCAGTGAATTGACAGGGGGCCGTGGCTACACCTTC.

The chain carries TRBV19 and TRBJ1-2; D gene uncertain. The length of the CDR3 is 12 residues. Trimming left V 6 bases short and J 6 bases short, with 11 bases between. In germline, CDR1 is LNHDA, CDR2 SQIVND (reference sequence). The CDR3 DNA reads as TGTGCCAGTAGATGGGTGGACGATGGCTACACCTTC. Its protein is CASRWVDDGYTF.